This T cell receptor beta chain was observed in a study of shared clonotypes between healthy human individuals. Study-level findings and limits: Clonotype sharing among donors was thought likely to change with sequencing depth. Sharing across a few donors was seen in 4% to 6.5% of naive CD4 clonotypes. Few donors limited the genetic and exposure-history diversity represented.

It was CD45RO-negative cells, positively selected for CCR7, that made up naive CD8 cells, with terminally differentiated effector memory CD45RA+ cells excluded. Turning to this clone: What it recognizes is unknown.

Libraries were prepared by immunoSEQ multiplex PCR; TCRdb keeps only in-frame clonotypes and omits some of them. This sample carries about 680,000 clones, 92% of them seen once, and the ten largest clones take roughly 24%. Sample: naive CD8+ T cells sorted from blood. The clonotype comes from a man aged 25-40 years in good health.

CDR3 bases: TGCAGCGTTGCGCCCCGGGGGGCGACCTACAATGAGCAGTTCTTC. It translates to CSVAPRGATYNEQFF. The rearrangement joins TRBV29-1 to TRBJ2-1; a weak D match, TRBD2 (7 bases). The CDR3 is made up of 15 amino acids. Germline assignment: CDR1 SQVTM and CDR2 ANQGSEA. V was clipped by 4 bases and J by 2 bases, with 15 bases between them.